This TCR beta chain emerged from a study of blood T cell dynamics during melanoma immunotherapy. Only in-frame clones appear in the TCRdb table, and some are missing; sequencing was by immunoSEQ multiplex PCR. The data show about 8,400 clones, roughly 85% seen once. Sample time point: week 3, after first cycle of checkpoint inhibitor. Patients had no prior systemic cancer treatment, immunosuppressants or other active cancers. Findings and caveats of the study: PBMC repertoires of eventual disease-control patients split at W3 into clonality or diversity gains. Clones driving repertoire changes may be melanoma-specific or general immune activation.

This clone has a single count. Its antigen is unidentified. The CDR3 length is 16 residues. Looked up from germline, CDR1 is SGHRS and CDR2 is YFSETQ. Specimen: blood, collected from a patient treated with checkpoint blockade. The J gene is TRBJ2-5, the V gene TRBV5-1, with D possibly TRBD2 on 6 matching bases. The J call may be mistaken, given a closer DNA end match to TRBJ2-7. The TCR originated in a human donor with melanoma. The CDR3 sequence: CASSLGGVLAAYEQYF. In nucleotides, the CDR3 is TGCGCCAGCAGCTTGGGCGGGGTACTAGCAGCCTACGAGCAGTACTTC.